Sequencing of this TCR beta chain was carried out in a study of Graves' ophthalmopathy and Graves' hyperthyroidism. Amplified material comprised TCR beta CDR3 regions derived from RNA transcripts. Investigators did first-round RT-PCR with HTBI primers, then second-round multiplex PCR. TCRdb used MiXCR to reprocess the multiplex PCR reads, holding one entry per CDR3 protein. The sample includes roughly 410,000 distinct CDR3 sequences, approximately 15% seen only once; the top ten take roughly 7%. From germline, CDR1 is MNHEY and CDR2 SVGEGT. The length of the CDR3 is 15 residues. The V end was cut by 8 bases, the J end by 1 base, with 17 bases between. Patients were left out if they had other autoimmune diseases, uncontrolled infections, pregnancy or lactation. Broader study findings: A majority of expanded thyroid clonotypes exceeding 0.001 frequency were likewise present in blood. Sensitivity reached approximately 71% and specificity approximately 72% when the model predicted ophthalmopathy progression.

This clonotype was seen many times. Its matching antigen is unknown. The sample consisted of peripheral blood. This receptor was identified in a woman younger than 30 with stable Graves' hyperthyroidism. This chain uses TRBV6-2 or TRBV6-3 with TRBJ1-1; D possibly corresponds to TRBD1 (5 bases). Here the CDR3 DNA reads TGTGCCAGCCCTGGGGTCAGGGAAACGAACACTGAAGCTTTCTTT. This gives the protein CASPGVRETNTEAFF.